The 2 T cell receptor beta chains presented below share a single source sample, sequenced in a study of PD-1 blockade in classical Hodgkin lymphoma. Some clones are missing from TCRdb's copy, which holds only in-frame ones; the method was immunoSEQ multiplex PCR. The sample records under 80,000 clones, roughly 87% being singletons. Time point given: cycle 4 day 1 (C4D1), after around six weeks of nivolumab. Every patient had relapsed following autologous stem cell transplantation, and cohorts differed in brentuximab vedotin exposure. Here the sequenced sample was peripheral blood mononuclear cells (PBMCs), taken before the fourth cycle of nivolumab. The source is a human donor with classical Hodgkin lymphoma.

The CDR3 sequence: CASSLEASGTVHGYTF. The CDR3 region has the DNA TGCGCCAGCAGCTTGGAAGCATCCGGGACAGTGCATGGCTACACCTTC. The chain has TRBV5-1 and TRBJ1-2; 7 positions match TRBD1. CDR1 SGHRS and CDR2 YFSETQ come from the germline V gene. Trimming cost V 0 bases and J 6 bases; bases outside gene matches: 11. This CDR3 has 16 residues.

Worth noting for this clone: One end of the junction varies from germline; a read error may be responsible. Additional DNA sequences in this sample encode the identical CDR3. The chain recombines TRBV5-1 with TRBJ2-5; D is unresolved. Germline CDR1 SGHRS, CDR2 YFSETQ. CDR3 size: 11 residues. The CDR3 loop reads CASSYGETQYF. DNA for the CDR3: TGCGCCAGTAGCTATGGGGAGACCCAGTACTTC. Supplemented by reference TRBV5-1 and TRBJ2-5, the full variable domain reads KAGVTQTPRYLIKTRGQQVTLSCSPISGHRSVSWYQQTPGQGLQFLFEYFSETQRNKGNFPGRFSGRQFSNSRSEMNVSTLELGDSALYLCASSYGETQYFGPGTRLLVL.